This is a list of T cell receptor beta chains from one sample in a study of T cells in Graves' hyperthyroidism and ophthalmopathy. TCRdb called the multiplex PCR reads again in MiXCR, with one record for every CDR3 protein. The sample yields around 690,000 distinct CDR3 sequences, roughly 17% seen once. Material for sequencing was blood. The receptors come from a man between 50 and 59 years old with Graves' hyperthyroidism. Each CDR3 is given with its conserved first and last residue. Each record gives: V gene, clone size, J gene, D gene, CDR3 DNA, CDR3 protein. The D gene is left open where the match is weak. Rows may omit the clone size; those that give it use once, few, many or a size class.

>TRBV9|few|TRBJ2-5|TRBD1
TGTGCCAGCAGCCCTAGGACAGGGCCTCAAGAGACCCAGTACTTC
CASSPRTGPQETQYF
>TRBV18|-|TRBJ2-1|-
TGTGCCAGCTCCCCCGCTCTTAGCTCCTACAATGAGCAGTTCTTC
CASSPALSSYNEQFF
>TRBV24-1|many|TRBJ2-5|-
TGTGCCACCAGTGACGGGGGAGTAAGAGAGACCCAGTACTTC
CATSDGGVRETQYF
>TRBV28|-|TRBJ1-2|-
TGTGCCAGCAGTGCGACAGTTGCTAACTATGGCTACACCTTC
CASSATVANYGYTF
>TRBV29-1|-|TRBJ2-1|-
TGCAGCGTTGAAAGATCTTCCTACAATGAGCAGTTCTTC
CSVERSSYNEQFF
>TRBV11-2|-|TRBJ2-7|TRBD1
TGTGCCAGCAGCTTAGACCCCACAGGGGCAAGATACGAGCAGCACTTC
CASSLDPTGARYEQHF
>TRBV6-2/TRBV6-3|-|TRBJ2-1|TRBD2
TGTGCCAGCGCGTTAGCTAGCGGGTTTCCCTACAATGAGCAGTTCTTC
CASALASGFPYNEQFF
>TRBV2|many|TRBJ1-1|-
TGTGCCAGCAACCCACAGGGAGCAGCTTTCTTT
CASNPQGAAFF
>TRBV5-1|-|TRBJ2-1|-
TGCGCCAGCAGCTTAATCCCCTCCTACAATGAGCAGTTCTTC
CASSLIPSYNEQFF
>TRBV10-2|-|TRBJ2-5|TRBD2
TGCGCCAGCAGTGAGTCATTAGCGGGAGCCATTCAAGAGACCCAGTACTTC
CASSESLAGAIQETQYF
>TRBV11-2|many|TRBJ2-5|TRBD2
TGTGCCAGCAGCTTAGCGCTACTAGCGGGAGTGGAGACCCAGTACTTC
CASSLALLAGVETQYF
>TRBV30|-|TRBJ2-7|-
TGTGCCTGGAGTTTGATGGACTACGAGCAGTACTTC
CAWSLMDYEQYF
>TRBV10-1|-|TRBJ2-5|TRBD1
TGCGCCAGCAGGGATGACAGGGAAGCGGAGACCCAGTACTTC
CASRDDREAETQYF
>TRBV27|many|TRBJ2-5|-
TGTGCCAGCAGTTTAATCGGGGGAGAGACCCAGTACTTC
CASSLIGGETQYF
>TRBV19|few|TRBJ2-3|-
TGTGCCAGTAGTATAGTAGCGGCAGATACGCAGTATTTT
CASSIVAADTQYF
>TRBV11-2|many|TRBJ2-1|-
TGTGCCAGCAGCTTAGATCGCCTCCCCAATGAGCAGTTCTTC
CASSLDRLPNEQFF
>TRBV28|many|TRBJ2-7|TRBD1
TGTGCCAGCAGCTTAGGGACAGGGCCGTACGAGCAGTACTTC
CASSLGTGPYEQYF
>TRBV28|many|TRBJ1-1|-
TGTGCCAGCAGTTCTCACTCCAACTGGGACACTGAAGCTTTCTTT
CASSSHSNWDTEAFF
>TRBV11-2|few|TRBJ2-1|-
TGTGCCAGCAGCTTAACGGACTCCATAGTTTTGAATGAGCAGTTCTTC
CASSLTDSIVLNEQFF
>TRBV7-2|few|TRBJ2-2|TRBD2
TGTGCCAGCAGCTTAGCGCGCGCGGGAGTAATCGGGGAGCTGTTTTTT
CASSLARAGVIGELFF
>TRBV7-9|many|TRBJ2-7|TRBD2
TGTGCCAGCAGCGAAGGGGGGGGACTAGCCTACGAGCAGTACTTC
CASSEGGGLAYEQYF
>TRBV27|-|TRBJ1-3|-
TGTGCCAGTCGAGACAGTGCCGGAAACACCATATATTTT
CASRDSAGNTIYF
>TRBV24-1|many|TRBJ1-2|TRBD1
TGTGCCACCAGTGATTCCGGGACAGGGGCCGGCTATGGCTACACCTTC
CATSDSGTGAGYGYTF
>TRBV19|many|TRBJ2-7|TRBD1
TGTGCCAGTAGTCGAGTCACAGGGGAATCCTACGAGCAGTACTTC
CASSRVTGESYEQYF
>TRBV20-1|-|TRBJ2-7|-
TGCAGTGCTAGAGATCTTGGCAGGAGATCCACCGAGCAGTACTTC
CSARDLGRRSTEQYF
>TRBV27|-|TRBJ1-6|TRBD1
TGTGCCAGCAGGGGGGCGGGACAGGGGGGTTCACCCCTCCACTTT
CASRGAGQGGSPLHF
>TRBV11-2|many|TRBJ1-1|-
TGTGCCAGCAGCCCCCACCGTTCTGCGAACACTGAAGCTTTCTTT
CASSPHRSANTEAFF
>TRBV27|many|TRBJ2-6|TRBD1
TGTGCCAGCAGTACTCGGGACAGGGGAGCCGGGGCCAACGTCCTGACTTTC
CASSTRDRGAGANVLTF
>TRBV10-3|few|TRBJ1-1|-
TGTGCCGTTAGAGAGAACACTGAAGCTTTCTTT
CAVRENTEAFF
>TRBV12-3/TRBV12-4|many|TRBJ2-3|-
TGTGCCAGCATATTGGGCCAGCAGGGAGAGGTCACAGATACGCAGTATTTT
CASILGQQGEVTDTQYF
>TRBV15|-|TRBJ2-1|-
TGTGCCACCAGCAGATTAAGGACCCTCGATGAGCAGTTCTTC
CATSRLRTLDEQFF
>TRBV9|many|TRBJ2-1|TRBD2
TGTGCCAGCAACTACGATGGCGGGAGTACCTACAATGAGCAGTTCTTC
CASNYDGGSTYNEQFF
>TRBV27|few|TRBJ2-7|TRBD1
TGTGCCAGCAGTTTAGGGTGGCAGGGGGCCCACGAGCAGTACTTC
CASSLGWQGAHEQYF
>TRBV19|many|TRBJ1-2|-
TGTGCCAGTAGTAGTACAGCAACTAACTATGGCTACACCTTC
CASSSTATNYGYTF
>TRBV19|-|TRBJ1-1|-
TGTGCCAGTAGTATTCTGGCTGACTCGAACACTGAAGCTTTCTTT
CASSILADSNTEAFF
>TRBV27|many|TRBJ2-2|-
TGTGCCAGCAGTGCATTCTCCTACAGGGGACTAGTGGAGCTGTTTTTT
CASSAFSYRGLVELFF
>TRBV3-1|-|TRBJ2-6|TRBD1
TGTGCCAGCAGCCAAGATGGGACAGGGACCCCTGGGGCCAACGTCCTGACTTTC
CASSQDGTGTPGANVLTF
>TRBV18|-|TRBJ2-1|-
TGTGCCAGCTCACCACCGGGGGGGCCTAGCTCCTACAATGAGCAGTTCTTC
CASSPPGGPSSYNEQFF